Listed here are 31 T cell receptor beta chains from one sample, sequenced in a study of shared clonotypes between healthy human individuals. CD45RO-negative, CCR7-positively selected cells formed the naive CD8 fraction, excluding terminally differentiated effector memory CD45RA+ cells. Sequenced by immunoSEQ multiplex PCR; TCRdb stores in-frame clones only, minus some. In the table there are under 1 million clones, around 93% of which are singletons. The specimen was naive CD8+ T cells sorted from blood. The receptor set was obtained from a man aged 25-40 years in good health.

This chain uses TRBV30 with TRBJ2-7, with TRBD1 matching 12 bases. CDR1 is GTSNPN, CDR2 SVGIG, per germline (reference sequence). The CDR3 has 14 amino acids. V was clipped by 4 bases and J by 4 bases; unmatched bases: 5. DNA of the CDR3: TGTGCCTGGAATCCGGGACAGGGGGCTTACGAGCAGTACTTC. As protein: CAWNPGQGAYEQYF.

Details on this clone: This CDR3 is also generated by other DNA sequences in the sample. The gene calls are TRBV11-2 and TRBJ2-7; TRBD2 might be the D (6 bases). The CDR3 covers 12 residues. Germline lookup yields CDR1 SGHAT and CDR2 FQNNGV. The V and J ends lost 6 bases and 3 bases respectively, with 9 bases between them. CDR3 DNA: TGTGCCAGCAGTTGGGGAGGCTACGAGCAGTACTTC. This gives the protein CASSWGGYEQYF.

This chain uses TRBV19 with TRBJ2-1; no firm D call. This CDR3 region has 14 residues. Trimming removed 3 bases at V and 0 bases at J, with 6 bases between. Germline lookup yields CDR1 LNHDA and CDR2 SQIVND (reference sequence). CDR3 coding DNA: TGTGCCAGTAGTATTAGTAGCTCCTACAATGAGCAGTTCTTC. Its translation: CASSISSSYNEQFF.

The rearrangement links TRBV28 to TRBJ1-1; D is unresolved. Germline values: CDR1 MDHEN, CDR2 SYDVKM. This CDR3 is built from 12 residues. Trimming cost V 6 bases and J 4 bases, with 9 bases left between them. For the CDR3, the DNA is TGTGCCAGCAGACGTCTGGGCACTGAAGCTTTCTTT. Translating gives CASRRLGTEAFF.

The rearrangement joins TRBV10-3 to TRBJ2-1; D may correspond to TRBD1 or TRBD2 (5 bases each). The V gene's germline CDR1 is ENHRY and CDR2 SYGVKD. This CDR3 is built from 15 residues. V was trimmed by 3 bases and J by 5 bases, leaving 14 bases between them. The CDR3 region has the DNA TGTGCCATCAGTGACGGGACCTCGGTCAACAATGAGCAGTTCTTC. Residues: CAISDGTSVNNEQFF.

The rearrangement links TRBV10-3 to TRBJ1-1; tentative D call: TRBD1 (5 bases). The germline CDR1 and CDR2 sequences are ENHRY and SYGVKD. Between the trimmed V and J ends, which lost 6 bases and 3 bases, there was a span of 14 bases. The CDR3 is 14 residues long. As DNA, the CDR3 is TGTGCCATCAGGGCCGGCAGGGCGGACACTGAAGCTTTCTTT. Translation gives CAIRAGRADTEAFF.

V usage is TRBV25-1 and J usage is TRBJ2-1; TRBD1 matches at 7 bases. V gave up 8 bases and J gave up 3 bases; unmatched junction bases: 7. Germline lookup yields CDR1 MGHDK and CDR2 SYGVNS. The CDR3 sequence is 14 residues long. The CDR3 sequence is CASQEGADYNEQFF. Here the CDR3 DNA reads TGTGCCAGCCAAGAGGGGGCAGACTACAATGAGCAGTTCTTC.

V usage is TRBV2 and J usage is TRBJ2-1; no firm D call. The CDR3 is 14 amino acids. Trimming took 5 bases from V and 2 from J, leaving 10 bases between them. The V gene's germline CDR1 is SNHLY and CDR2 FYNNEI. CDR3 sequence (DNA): TGTGCCAGCAGTCCAGACCTGACCTACAATGAGCAGTTCTTC. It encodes CASSPDLTYNEQFF.

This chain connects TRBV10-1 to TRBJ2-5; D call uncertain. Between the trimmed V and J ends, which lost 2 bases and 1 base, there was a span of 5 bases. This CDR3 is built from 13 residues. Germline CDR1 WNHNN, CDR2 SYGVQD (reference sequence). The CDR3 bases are TGCGCCAGCAGTGAGACTACCCAAGAGACCCAGTACTTC. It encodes CASSETTQETQYF.

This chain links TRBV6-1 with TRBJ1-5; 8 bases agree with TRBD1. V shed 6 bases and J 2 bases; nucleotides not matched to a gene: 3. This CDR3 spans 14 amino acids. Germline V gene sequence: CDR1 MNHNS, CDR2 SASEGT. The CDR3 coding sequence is TGTGCCAGCAGAAAACAGGGGGGCAATCAGCCCCAGCATTTT. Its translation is CASRKQGGNQPQHF.

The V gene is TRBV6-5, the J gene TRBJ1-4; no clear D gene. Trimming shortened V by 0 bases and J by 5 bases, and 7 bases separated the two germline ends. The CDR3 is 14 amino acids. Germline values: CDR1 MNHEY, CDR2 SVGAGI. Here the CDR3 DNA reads TGTGCCAGCAGTTACTCCTCCGTAAATGAAAAACTGTTTTTT. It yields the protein CASSYSSVNEKLFF.

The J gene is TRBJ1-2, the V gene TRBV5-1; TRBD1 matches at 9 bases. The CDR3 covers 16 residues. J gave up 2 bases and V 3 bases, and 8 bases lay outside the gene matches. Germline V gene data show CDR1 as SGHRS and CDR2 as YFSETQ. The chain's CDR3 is CASSSRTGVGNYGYTF. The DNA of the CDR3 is TGCGCCAGCAGCTCCCGGACAGGGGTGGGGAACTATGGCTACACCTTC.

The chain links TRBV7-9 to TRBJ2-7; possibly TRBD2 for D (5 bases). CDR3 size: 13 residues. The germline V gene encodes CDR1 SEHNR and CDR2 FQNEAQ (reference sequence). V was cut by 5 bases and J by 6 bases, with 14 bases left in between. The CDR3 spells CASSISLVPEQYF. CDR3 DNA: TGTGCCAGCAGCATTTCACTAGTTCCCGAGCAGTACTTC.

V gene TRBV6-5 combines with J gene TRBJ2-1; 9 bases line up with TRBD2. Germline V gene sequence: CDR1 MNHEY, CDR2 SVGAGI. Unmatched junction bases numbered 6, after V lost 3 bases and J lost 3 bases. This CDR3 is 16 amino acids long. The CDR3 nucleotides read TGTGCCAGCAGTTATTTCGCTAGCGGGGTCTACAATGAGCAGTTCTTC. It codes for CASSYFASGVYNEQFF.

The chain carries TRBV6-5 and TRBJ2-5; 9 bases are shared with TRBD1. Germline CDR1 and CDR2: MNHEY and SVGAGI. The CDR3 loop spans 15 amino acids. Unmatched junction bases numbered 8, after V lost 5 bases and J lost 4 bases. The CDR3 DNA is TGTGCCAGCAGTCCCCGGGACAGGGCGGGAGAGACCCAGTACTTC. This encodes CASSPRDRAGETQYF.

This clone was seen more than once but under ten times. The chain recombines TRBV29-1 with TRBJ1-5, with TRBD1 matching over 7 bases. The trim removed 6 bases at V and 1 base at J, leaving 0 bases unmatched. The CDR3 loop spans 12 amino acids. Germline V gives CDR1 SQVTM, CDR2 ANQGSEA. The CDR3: CSVGQSNQPQHF. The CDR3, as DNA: TGCAGCGTGGGACAGAGCAATCAGCCCCAGCATTTT.

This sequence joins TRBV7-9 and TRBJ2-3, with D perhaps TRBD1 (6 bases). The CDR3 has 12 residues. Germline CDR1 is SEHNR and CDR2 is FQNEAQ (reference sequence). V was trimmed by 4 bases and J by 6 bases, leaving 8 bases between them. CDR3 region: CASSYRADTQYF. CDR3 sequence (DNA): TGTGCCAGCAGCTACAGGGCTGATACGCAGTATTTT.

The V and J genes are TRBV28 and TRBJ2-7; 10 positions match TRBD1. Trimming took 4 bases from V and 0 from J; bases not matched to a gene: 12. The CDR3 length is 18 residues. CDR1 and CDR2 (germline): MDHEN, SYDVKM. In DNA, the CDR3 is TGTGCCAGCAGTTACCCGGGGACAGGGGCCAGGAGCTCCTACGAGCAGTACTTC. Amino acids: CASSYPGTGARSSYEQYF.

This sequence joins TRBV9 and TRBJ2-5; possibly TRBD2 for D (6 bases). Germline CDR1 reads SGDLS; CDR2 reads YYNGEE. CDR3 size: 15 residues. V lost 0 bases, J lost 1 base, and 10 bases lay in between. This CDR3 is CASSVGLATQETQYF. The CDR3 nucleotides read TGTGCCAGCAGCGTAGGCCTAGCGACCCAAGAGACCCAGTACTTC.

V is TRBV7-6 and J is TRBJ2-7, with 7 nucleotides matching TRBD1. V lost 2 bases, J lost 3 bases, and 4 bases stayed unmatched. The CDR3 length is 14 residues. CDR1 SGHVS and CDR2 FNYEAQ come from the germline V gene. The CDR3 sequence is CASSLRTGDYEQYF. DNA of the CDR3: TGTGCCAGCAGCTTACGTACAGGGGACTACGAGCAGTACTTC.

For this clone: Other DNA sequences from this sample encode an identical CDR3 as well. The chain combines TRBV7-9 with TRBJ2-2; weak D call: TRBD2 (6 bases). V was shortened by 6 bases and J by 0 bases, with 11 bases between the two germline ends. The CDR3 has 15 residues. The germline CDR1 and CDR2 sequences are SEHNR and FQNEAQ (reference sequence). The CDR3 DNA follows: TGTGCCAGCAGTCCGGGACTGACGAACACCGGGGAGCTGTTTTTT. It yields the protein CASSPGLTNTGELFF.

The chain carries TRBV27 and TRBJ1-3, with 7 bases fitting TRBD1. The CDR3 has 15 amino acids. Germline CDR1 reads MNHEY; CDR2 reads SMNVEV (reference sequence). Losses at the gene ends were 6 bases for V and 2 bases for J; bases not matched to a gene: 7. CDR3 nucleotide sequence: TGTGCCAGCAGGCAATATACAGGGGCTGGAAACACCATATATTTT. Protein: CASRQYTGAGNTIYF.

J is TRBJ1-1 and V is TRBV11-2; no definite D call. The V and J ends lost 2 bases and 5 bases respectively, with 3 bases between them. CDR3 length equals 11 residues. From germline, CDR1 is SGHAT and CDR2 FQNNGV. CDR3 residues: CASSLFTEAFF. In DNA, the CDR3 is TGTGCCAGCAGCTTATTTACTGAAGCTTTCTTT.

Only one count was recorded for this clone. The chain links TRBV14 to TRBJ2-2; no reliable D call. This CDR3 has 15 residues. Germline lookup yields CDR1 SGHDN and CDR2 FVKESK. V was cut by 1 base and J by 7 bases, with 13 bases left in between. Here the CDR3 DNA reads TGTGCCAGCAGCCAAGGCACCTTTACCGTCGGGGAGCTGTTTTTT. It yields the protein CASSQGTFTVGELFF.

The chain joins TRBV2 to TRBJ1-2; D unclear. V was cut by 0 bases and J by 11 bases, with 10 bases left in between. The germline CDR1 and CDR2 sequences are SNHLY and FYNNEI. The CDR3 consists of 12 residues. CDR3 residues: CASSEADRRYTF. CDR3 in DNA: TGTGCCAGCAGTGAAGCGGACCGGCGATACACCTTC.

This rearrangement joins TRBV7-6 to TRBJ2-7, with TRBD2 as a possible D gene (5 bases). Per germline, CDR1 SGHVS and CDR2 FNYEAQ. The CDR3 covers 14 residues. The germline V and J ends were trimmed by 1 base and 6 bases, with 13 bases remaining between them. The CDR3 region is CASSLVSRGSEQYF. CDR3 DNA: TGTGCCAGCAGCTTAGTAAGTCGAGGGAGCGAGCAGTACTTC.

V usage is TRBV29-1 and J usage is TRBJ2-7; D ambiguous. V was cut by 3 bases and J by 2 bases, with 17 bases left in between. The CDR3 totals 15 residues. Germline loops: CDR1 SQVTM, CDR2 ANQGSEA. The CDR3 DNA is TGCAGCGTTGAGGGTTTTCGGGCAGGAACCTACGAGCAGTACTTC. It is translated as CSVEGFRAGTYEQYF.

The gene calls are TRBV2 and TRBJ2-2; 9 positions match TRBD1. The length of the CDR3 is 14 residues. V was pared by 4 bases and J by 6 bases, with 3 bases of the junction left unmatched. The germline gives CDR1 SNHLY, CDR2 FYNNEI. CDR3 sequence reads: CASSGGTGSGELFF. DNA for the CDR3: TGTGCCAGCAGTGGAGGGACAGGGTCCGGGGAGCTGTTTTTT.

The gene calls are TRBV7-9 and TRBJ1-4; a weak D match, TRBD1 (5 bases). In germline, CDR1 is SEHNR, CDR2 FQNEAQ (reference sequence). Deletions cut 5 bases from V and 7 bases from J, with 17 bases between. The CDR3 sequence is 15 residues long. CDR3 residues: CASSRPGLASEKLFF. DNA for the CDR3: TGTGCCAGCAGCCGACCGGGACTAGCTAGTGAAAAACTGTTTTTT.

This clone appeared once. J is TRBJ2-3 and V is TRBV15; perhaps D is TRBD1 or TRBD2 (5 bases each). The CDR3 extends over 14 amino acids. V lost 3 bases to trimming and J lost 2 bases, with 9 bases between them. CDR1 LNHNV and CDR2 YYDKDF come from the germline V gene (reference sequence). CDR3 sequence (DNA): TGTGCCACCAGCAGGGTGGGGGACACAGATACGCAGTATTTT. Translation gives CATSRVGDTDTQYF.

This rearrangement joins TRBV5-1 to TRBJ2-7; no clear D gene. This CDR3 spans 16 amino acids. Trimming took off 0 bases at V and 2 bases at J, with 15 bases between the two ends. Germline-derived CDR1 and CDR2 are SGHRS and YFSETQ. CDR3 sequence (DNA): TGCGCCAGCAGCTTGGCTTTAGGGCAGACCACCTACGAGCAGTACTTC. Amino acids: CASSLALGQTTYEQYF.